This entry concerns a single TCR beta chain. Its matching antigen is unknown. Sequencing used immunoSEQ multiplex PCR; TCRdb keeps in-frame clones, though not all of them. The sample has 13,000 or so clones; around 62% are singletons. The sample originates from a study of regulatory dendritic cells for organ transplantation. Sorted subsets were CFSE-labeled and cultured four to six days with allogeneic dendritic cells. The CDR3 covers 12 residues. Germline loops: CDR1 MNHEY, CDR2 SVGAGI. V shed 8 bases and J shed 5 bases, with 12 bases lying between them. The sequence came from a human donor in good health. This rearrangement joins TRBV6-5 to TRBJ2-5, with D tentatively TRBD2 (6 bases). Sequencing was carried out using naive CD8+ T cells from blood cultured with dendritic cells. Sample subset: CD45RA+ naive T cells. CDR3 sequence reads: CASEGAGETQYF. The DNA for the CDR3 is TGTGCCAGCGAAGGGGCGGGGGAGACCCAGTACTTC.